Listed below are T cell receptor beta chains from one sample, sequenced in a study of blood T cell repertoires in COVID-19. Sequencing was performed with immunoSEQ multiplex PCR; in TCRdb, only in-frame clones are kept and a portion is missing. The sample holds 350,000 or so clones, 65% to 90% seen once. The sample taken for sequencing was PBMCs or T cells enriched from blood (not recorded which). The receptors derive from a woman in her thirties or forties with acute COVID-19. CDR3s leave out the opening cysteine and the closing phenylalanine or tryptophan. Each record gives: CDR3 protein, J gene, clone size, V gene. Some rows mark clone size as missing; the rest say once, few, many or name a class of expanded clone.

ASSVGMIRGYGTEAF | TRBJ1-1 | NA | TRBV9
ASSGWTGDEQY | TRBJ2-7 | NA | TRBV25-1
ASRTEQGAGYGYT | TRBJ1-2 | NA | TRBV2
ASTKRLAGVTGELF | TRBJ2-2 | NA | TRBV2
ASSPPPGTGSRGYT | TRBJ1-2 | NA | TRBV28
ASSQDRTTSYEQY | TRBJ2-7 | once | TRBV4-3
ASSSGQAYGYT | TRBJ1-2 | NA | TRBV7-2
ASKGTGGNTEAF | TRBJ1-1 | once | TRBV5-1
ASSPPRRATNEKLF | TRBJ1-4 | NA | TRBV19
ASSYGTSGTYEQY | TRBJ2-7 | NA | TRBV3-1/TRBV3-2
ASRSGNNYGYT | TRBJ1-2 | once | TRBV28
ASSPNGDTEAF | TRBJ1-1 | NA | TRBV18
ASSRNEKLF | TRBJ1-4 | NA | TRBV3-1/TRBV3-2
ASMGHASGNTIY | TRBJ1-3 | NA | TRBV6-6
ASSVQGIRGDTEAF | TRBJ1-1 | NA | TRBV14
ASSRGGRQETQY | TRBJ2-5 | NA | TRBV21-1
ASGVQGGNSPLH | TRBJ1-6 | NA | TRBV12-5
ASSPPTGVGQETQY | TRBJ2-5 | NA | TRBV18
ASSILQGAQRGGELF | TRBJ2-2 | NA | TRBV19
ASSLEGGKMGGELF | TRBJ2-2 | NA | TRBV11-2
ASSLDKRESSYEQY | TRBJ2-7 | NA | TRBV7-7